The source of this T cell receptor (beta chain) is a study of blood T cell repertoires in COVID-19. Across the study: Sources were T cells, B-cell-depleted T cells, or PBMCs; the material itself was cDNA or gDNA.

Germline values: CDR1 MRHNA, CDR2 SNTAGT. The CDR3 spans 12 residues. V was clipped by 2 bases and J by 5 bases, with 6 bases between them. TCRdb keeps only in-frame clones here, not all; method: immunoSEQ multiplex PCR. This sample has 70,000 to 95,000 clones; approximately 80% occur once, and the top ten carry 12%. The sequence came from a woman between 65 and 79 years old with active or convalescent COVID-19. This rearrangement joins TRBV6-4 to TRBJ1-2; possibly TRBD1 for D (5 bases). Input material: peripheral blood. The CDR3 here is CASSDGHYGYTF. The CDR3 DNA is TGTGCCAGCAGTGACGGACATTATGGCTACACCTTC.